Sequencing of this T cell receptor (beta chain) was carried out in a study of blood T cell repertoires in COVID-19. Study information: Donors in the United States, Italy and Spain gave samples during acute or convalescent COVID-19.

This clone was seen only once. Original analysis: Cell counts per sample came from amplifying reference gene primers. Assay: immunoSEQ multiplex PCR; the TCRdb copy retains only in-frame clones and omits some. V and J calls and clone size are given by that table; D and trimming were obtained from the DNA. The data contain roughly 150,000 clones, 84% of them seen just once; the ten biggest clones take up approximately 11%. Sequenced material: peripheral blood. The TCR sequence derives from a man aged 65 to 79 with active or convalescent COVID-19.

CDR3 sequence reads: CASSPRDRAETQYF. In DNA form, the CDR3 reads TGTGCCAGCTCTCCCCGGGACAGGGCGGAGACCCAGTACTTC. The chain couples TRBV18 to TRBJ2-5; 9 positions agree with TRBD1. V lost 6 bases and J lost 5; bases outside the gene matches: 7. Germline V gene lookup returns CDR1 KGHSH and CDR2 LQKENI. The CDR3 contains 14 residues.